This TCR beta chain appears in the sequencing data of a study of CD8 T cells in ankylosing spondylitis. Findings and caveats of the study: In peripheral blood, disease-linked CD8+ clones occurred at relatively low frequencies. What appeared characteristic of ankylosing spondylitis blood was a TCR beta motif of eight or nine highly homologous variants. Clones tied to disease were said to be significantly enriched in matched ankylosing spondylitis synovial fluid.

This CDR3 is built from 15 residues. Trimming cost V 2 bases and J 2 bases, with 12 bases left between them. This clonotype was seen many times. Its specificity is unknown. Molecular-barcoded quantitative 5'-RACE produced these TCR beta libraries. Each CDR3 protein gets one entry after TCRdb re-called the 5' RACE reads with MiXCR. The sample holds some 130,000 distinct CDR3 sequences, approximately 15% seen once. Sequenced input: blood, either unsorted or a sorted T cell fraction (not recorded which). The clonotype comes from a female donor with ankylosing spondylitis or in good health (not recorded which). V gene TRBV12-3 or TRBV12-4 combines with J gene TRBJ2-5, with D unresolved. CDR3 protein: CASSLPGSLQETQYF. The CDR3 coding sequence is TGTGCCAGCAGTTTACCGGGTTCGTTACAAGAGACCCAGTACTTC.